In its sample, the clone carrying this T cell receptor beta chain was seen once. Antigen specificity is unknown. Selected positively for CCR7 and CD45RO-negative, naive CD8 cells excluded terminally differentiated effector memory CD45RA+ cells. The CDR3 length is 18 residues. Germline V lookup: CDR1 LNHNV, CDR2 YYDKDF (reference sequence). V lost 3 bases, J lost 0 bases, and 17 bases lay in between. The record originates from a study of shared clonotypes between healthy human individuals. Study-level information: Used for every donor were three CD4 naive, three CD4 memory, two CD8 naive and one CD8 memory plate.

Study-wide findings and caveats: What naive subsets generally showed was a larger estimated richness than memory subsets showed.

TCRdb's copy holds only in-frame clones and misses some; the assay was immunoSEQ multiplex PCR. This table has about 2 million clones, approximately 95% appearing once. J is TRBJ1-4 and V is TRBV15, with D uncertain. The sequence derives from a man between 18 and 29 years old in good health. The sequenced material came from naive CD8+ T cells sorted from blood. The CDR3 nucleotides are TGTGCCACCAGCAGGTATGGCGTGTCTGAGGCAACTAATGAAAAACTGTTTTTT. This gives the protein CATSRYGVSEATNEKLFF.